The 30 T cell receptor beta chains reported below all come from one sample, sequenced in a study of blood T cell repertoires in COVID-19. Here immunoSEQ multiplex PCR was the method, and the copy in TCRdb shows in-frame clones only, minus some. Of approximately 120,000 clones listed, over 70% are singletons. The sequenced material came from peripheral blood. All receptors come from a human donor in a cohort sampled during active or convalescent COVID-19.

The V gene is TRBV5-1, the J gene TRBJ2-1; the D gene is possibly TRBD2 (5 bases). Trimming stripped 1 base from V and 5 bases from J, with 10 bases between. The length of the CDR3 is 14 residues. CDR1 SGHRS and CDR2 YFSETQ come from the germline V gene. CDR3 region: CASSLRRGDNEQFF. The CDR3 bases are TGCGCCAGCAGCTTGAGACGGGGAGACAATGAGCAGTTCTTC.

V and J are TRBV11-2 and TRBJ2-3; weak D call: TRBD1 (6 bases). Trimming removed 8 bases at V and 8 bases at J, with 14 bases between. Germline-derived CDR1 and CDR2 are SGHAT and FQNNGV. CDR3 length: 12 residues. The CDR3 spells CASLGASFTQYF. In nucleotides, the CDR3 is TGTGCCAGCTTGGGGGCTTCCTTTACGCAGTATTTT.

The chain recombines TRBV4-1 with TRBJ2-2, with TRBD1 as a possible D gene (5 bases). Germline-derived CDR1 and CDR2 are MGHRA and YSYEKL. Trimming pared 1 base from V and 4 bases from J, leaving 13 bases between. CDR3 length: 16 residues. The CDR3 here is CASSQGPQGSTGELFF. The DNA of the CDR3 is TGCGCCAGCAGCCAAGGGCCCCAGGGCTCCACCGGGGAGCTGTTTTTT.

The sample holds a few counts of this clone. V usage is TRBV27 and J usage is TRBJ1-2; 7 positions agree with TRBD1. Per the germline V gene, CDR1 is MNHEY and CDR2 is SMNVEV (reference sequence). The CDR3 has 19 residues. V lost 6 bases to trimming and J lost 4 bases; unmatched junction nucleotides: 23. The CDR3 nucleotides read TGTGCCAGCAGACTTGCCTCCCGTGGAGAGGGGGCGCTTGGCTATGGCTACACCTTC. It yields the protein CASRLASRGEGALGYGYTF.

V usage is TRBV9 and J usage is TRBJ2-7; D is possibly TRBD1 (6 bases). This CDR3 comprises 15 residues. CDR1 SGDLS and CDR2 YYNGEE come from the germline V gene. V lost 0 bases and J 4 bases, leaving 14 bases between the germline ends. The CDR3 protein is CASSVGPGTQYEQYF. CDR3 sequence (DNA): TGTGCCAGCAGCGTAGGCCCTGGGACACAATACGAGCAGTACTTC.

The chain joins TRBV3-1 (or the pseudogene TRBV3-2) to TRBJ2-7; a possible D gene is TRBD1 (6 bases). The CDR3 runs 14 residues. The germline CDR1 and CDR2 sequences are LGHDT and YNNKEL (reference sequence). Trimming took off 4 bases at V and 6 bases at J, with 16 bases between the two ends. The CDR3 loop is CASSPSGRGREQYF. The CDR3 coding sequence is TGTGCCAGCAGCCCTTCCGGCAGGGGCCGCGAGCAGTACTTC.

The V call is TRBV19, the J call TRBJ2-7; perhaps TRBD2 as D (5 bases). This CDR3 region has 13 residues. The ends were cut back, 0 bases at V and 3 bases at J, with 6 bases in the middle. Germline CDR1 reads LNHDA; CDR2 reads SQIVND (reference sequence). The CDR3: CASSIDRGYEQYF. The CDR3 DNA reads TGTGCCAGTAGTATAGATCGGGGCTACGAGCAGTACTTC.

This clone has more than one count but fewer than ten. The chain is built from TRBV14 and TRBJ1-4; D gene unclear. The germline gives CDR1 SGHDN, CDR2 FVKESK. The CDR3 is 15 residues long. The V gene lost 1 base and the J gene lost 5 bases, with 11 bases spanning the gap. In DNA form, the CDR3 reads TGTGCCAGCAGCCAAGCGGGGAAGTCGAATGAAAAACTGTTTTTT. Translating it yields CASSQAGKSNEKLFF.

The rearrangement links TRBV4-3 to TRBJ2-7; 7 positions match TRBD1. Germline loops: CDR1 LGHNA, CDR2 YSLEER. The ends lost 0 bases at V and 6 bases at J; junction bases unmatched: 2. The CDR3 consists of 13 residues. CDR3: CASSQDSGGEQYF. CDR3 nucleotide sequence: TGCGCCAGCAGCCAAGATTCAGGGGGCGAGCAGTACTTC.

This chain connects TRBV28 to TRBJ1-4, with no clear D. CDR1 is MDHEN and CDR2 is SYDVKM in the germline V gene. Trimming cost V 4 bases and J 3 bases, with 12 bases left between them. The length of the CDR3 is 15 residues. CDR3 coding DNA: TGTGCCAGCAGTTCCCACGGACTAGCTAATGAAAAACTGTTTTTT. It encodes CASSSHGLANEKLFF.

This chain links TRBV19 with TRBJ1-1, with D hard to call. CDR1 and CDR2 from the germline V gene are LNHDA and SQIVND (reference sequence). V was shortened by 4 bases and J by 0 bases, with 6 bases between the two germline ends. This CDR3 region has 13 residues. As DNA, the CDR3 is TGTGCCAGTAGTAACCAGATGAACACTGAAGCTTTCTTT. Translation gives CASSNQMNTEAFF.

This clone occurred many times. The chain employs TRBV7-3 and TRBJ1-1; no definite D call. This CDR3 spans 14 amino acids. Trimming removed 3 bases at V and 3 bases at J, with 11 bases between. CDR1 is SGHTA and CDR2 is FQGTGA in the germline V gene. This CDR3 reads CASSFSGGYTEAFF. The CDR3 bases are TGTGCCAGCAGCTTCAGTGGCGGGTACACTGAAGCTTTCTTT.

The V gene is TRBV2, the J gene TRBJ2-3, with 7 bases lining up with TRBD1. Germline V lookup: CDR1 SNHLY, CDR2 FYNNEI. The junction had 11 bases not matched to a gene; V was cut back by 5 bases and J by 3 bases. The length of the CDR3 is 16 residues. The DNA for the CDR3 is TGTGCCAGCAGTCGCCCGAGACAGGGTGCGACAGATACGCAGTATTTT. This gives the protein CASSRPRQGATDTQYF.

The chain uses TRBV5-6 and TRBJ2-1; D possibly corresponds to TRBD2 (6 bases). Germline CDR1 reads SGHDT; CDR2 reads YYEEEE. The germline V and J ends were trimmed by 5 bases and 0 bases, with 15 bases remaining between them. The CDR3 has 16 residues. This chain's CDR3 is CASSGRLRGSYNEQFF. As DNA, the CDR3 is TGTGCCAGCAGTGGGAGGCTTAGGGGCTCCTACAATGAGCAGTTCTTC.

This chain joins TRBV27 and TRBJ1-2, with a tentative D call TRBD1 (6 bases). Trimming took 6 bases from V and 8 from J, leaving 16 bases between them. The CDR3 covers 13 residues. Germline V gives CDR1 MNHEY, CDR2 SMNVEV (reference sequence). The DNA of the CDR3 is TGTGCCAGCAGGCTAGGACAGAACAGCGGCTACACCTTC. Its translation: CASRLGQNSGYTF.

This chain connects TRBV4-1 to TRBJ2-2, with D tentatively TRBD1 (6 bases). V lost 1 base, J lost 5 bases, and 14 bases lay in between. CDR3 size: 16 residues. Germline-derived CDR1 and CDR2 are MGHRA and YSYEKL. The CDR3 coding sequence is TGCGCCAGCAGCCAAGCGCAGGGCCAGGGGACCGGGGAGCTGTTTTTT. Translation: CASSQAQGQGTGELFF.

This sequence joins TRBV3-1 (or the pseudogene TRBV3-2) and TRBJ1-2; maybe TRBD1 (6 bases). The germline V and J ends were trimmed by 3 bases and 4 bases, with 15 bases remaining between them. The V gene's germline CDR1 is LGHDT and CDR2 YNNKEL (reference sequence). The CDR3 is 15 amino acids. The CDR3: CASSQRQAKLYGYTF. The CDR3, as DNA: TGTGCCAGCAGCCAGCGACAGGCGAAACTCTATGGCTACACCTTC.

The genes are TRBV28 and TRBJ2-7, with 8 bases aligning to TRBD1. Germline CDR1 is MDHEN and CDR2 is SYDVKM. The length of the CDR3 is 16 residues. V shed 5 bases and J 2 bases; nucleotides not matched to a gene: 11. CDR3 in DNA: TGTGCCAGCAGTAGACCCCCGGGACAGGTCACCTACGAGCAGTACTTC. Amino acid sequence: CASSRPPGQVTYEQYF.

V usage is TRBV28 and J usage is TRBJ1-4, with D possibly matching TRBD1 (6 bases). V lost 5 bases and J 6 bases, leaving 16 bases between the germline ends. This CDR3 is 15 amino acids long. Germline-derived CDR1 and CDR2 are MDHEN and SYDVKM. CDR3 coding DNA: TGTGCCAGCAGTCCCCGACACGGGGGGCATGAAAAACTGTTTTTT. Protein: CASSPRHGGHEKLFF.

The chain links TRBV5-1 to TRBJ1-3; 7 bases match TRBD1. Looked up from germline, CDR1 is SGHRS and CDR2 is YFSETQ. With 0 bases clipped from V and 0 bases from J, the junction kept 3 bases outside the gene matches. The CDR3 is made up of 16 amino acids. In DNA, the CDR3 is TGCGCCAGCAGCTTGGACCCAGGGGGCTCTGGAAACACCATATATTTT. Its translation: CASSLDPGGSGNTIYF.

The chain couples TRBV29-1 to TRBJ2-1; 11 nucleotides match TRBD2. Germline CDR1 and CDR2: SQVTM and ANQGSEA. J lost 7 bases, V lost 4 bases, and 9 bases had no gene match. The CDR3 is 15 residues long. The CDR3 nucleotides are TGCAGCGTTGGGGCCATAGCGGGAGGGGGAAATGAGCAGTTCTTC. This sequence encodes CSVGAIAGGGNEQFF.

The chain is built from TRBV3-1 (or the pseudogene TRBV3-2) and TRBJ2-1, with 9 bases aligning to TRBD2. This CDR3 contains 15 residues. Trimming removed 6 bases from V and 0 bases from J; junction bases left unmatched: 3. The V gene's germline CDR1 is LGHDT and CDR2 YNNKEL (reference sequence). CDR3 sequence (DNA): TGTGCCAGCAGTCTTAGCGGGAGCTCCTACAATGAGCAGTTCTTC. This translates into CASSLSGSSYNEQFF.

The V call is TRBV4-1, the J call TRBJ2-1, with 11 bases lining up with TRBD2. The germline V gene has CDR1 MGHRA and CDR2 YSYEKL. V gave up 3 bases and J gave up 3 bases; unmatched junction bases: 13. The CDR3 has 19 amino acids. The CDR3 sequence: CASSQTLAGGTGNYNEQFF. CDR3 sequence (DNA): TGCGCCAGCAGCCAGACTCTAGCGGGAGGCACCGGGAACTACAATGAGCAGTTCTTC.

The chain carries TRBV5-6 and TRBJ1-1, with 7 bases fitting TRBD1. The CDR3 sequence is 15 residues long. The trim removed 0 bases at V and 1 base at J, leaving 3 bases unmatched. Germline V CDR1 and CDR2: SGHDT, YYEEEE. DNA for the CDR3: TGTGCCAGCAGCTTGGCGAACAGGGGGAACACTGAAGCTTTCTTT. It encodes CASSLANRGNTEAFF.

CDR3 region: CATSYGGEAFF. In DNA, the CDR3 is TGTGCCACCAGCTACGGAGGGGAAGCTTTCTTT. The chain employs TRBV24-1 and TRBJ1-1; D not certain. The germline gives CDR1 KGHDR, CDR2 SFDVKD. Trimming stripped 7 bases from V and 8 bases from J, with 10 bases between. The CDR3 spans 11 residues.

The chain is built from TRBV3-1 (or the pseudogene TRBV3-2) and TRBJ2-2; 12 bases are a match to TRBD2. Germline CDR1 and CDR2: LGHDT and YNNKEL (reference sequence). The trim removed 1 base at V and 0 bases at J, leaving 3 bases unmatched. The CDR3 consists of 18 residues. The CDR3 here is CASSQGLAGVANTGELFF. The CDR3 DNA sequence: TGTGCCAGCAGCCAAGGACTAGCGGGGGTCGCGAACACCGGGGAGCTGTTTTTT.

V usage is TRBV4-1 and J usage is TRBJ2-2; D is possibly TRBD2 (6 bases). Deletions cut 1 base from V and 3 bases from J, with 12 bases between. Looked up from germline, CDR1 is MGHRA and CDR2 is YSYEKL. The CDR3 consists of 16 residues. The CDR3 spells CASSQVEGQYTGELFF. The CDR3 DNA reads TGCGCCAGCAGCCAAGTGGAGGGCCAGTACACCGGGGAGCTGTTTTTT.

This clone is a singleton in its sample. The chain combines TRBV28 with TRBJ2-5, with 10 bases lining up with TRBD1. V shed 6 bases and J 5 bases; nucleotides not matched to a gene: 9. CDR3 length: 15 amino acids. Per germline, CDR1 MDHEN and CDR2 SYDVKM. CDR3 in amino acids: CASSSSGQGLETQYF. The CDR3 nucleotides read TGTGCCAGCAGCTCATCGGGACAGGGGTTGGAGACCCAGTACTTC.

This clone showed up just once. This chain links TRBV5-1 with TRBJ2-3, with TRBD1 as a possible D gene (5 bases). The CDR3 length is 14 residues. The germline gives CDR1 SGHRS, CDR2 YFSETQ. With 2 bases removed from V and 3 bases from J, the gap between germline ends came to 10 bases. The CDR3 spells CASSFGQTTDTQYF. The CDR3 bases are TGCGCCAGCAGCTTTGGACAAACGACAGATACGCAGTATTTT.

This clone was detected only once. This chain uses TRBV7-9 with TRBJ1-1; 7 bases align to TRBD1. The germline gives CDR1 SEHNR, CDR2 FQNEAQ (reference sequence). The CDR3 length is 17 residues. After removal of 2 bases from V and 0 bases from J, the junction contained 9 bases not matched to a gene. CDR3: CASSLLGGSGMNTEAFF. Written as DNA, the CDR3 is TGTGCCAGCAGCTTATTAGGGGGCTCCGGAATGAACACTGAAGCTTTCTTT.